Listed below are T cell receptor beta chains from one sample, sequenced in a study of spatial heterogeneity in lung cancer. TCRdb independently ran MiXCR on the 5' RACE reads; one entry per CDR3 protein. The sample shows fewer than 5,500 distinct CDR3 sequences, approximately 3.9% of them seen only once. The source was normal lung tissue next to the tumor, collected at surgery. The receptors stem from a male donor with early-stage non-small cell lung cancer. Both conserved end residues are part of each CDR3. A D gene is named only where the DNA matches it firmly. Clone size reads once, few, many, or a class if the clone is expanded.

j_call | d_call | clone_size | v_call | cdr3_nt | cdr3_aa
TRBJ2-1 | TRBD2 | few | TRBV13 | TGTGCCAGCAGCTTCGGGACTAGAACCAATGAGCAGTTCTTC | CASSFGTRTNEQFF
TRBJ2-3 | TRBD2 | many | TRBV6-2/TRBV6-3 | TGTGCCAGCAGTTACTCGATACTTAGCGGGGAGGACACAGATACGCAGTATTTT | CASSYSILSGEDTDTQYF
TRBJ2-3 | TRBD1 | few | TRBV7-9 | TGTGCCAGCAGCTTAGGGGACAGCTCAGATACGCAGTATTTT | CASSLGDSSDTQYF
TRBJ2-3 | TRBD1 | medium-sized | TRBV29-1 | TGCAGCGCGAGTACAGGGGGCACAGATACGCAGTATTTT | CSASTGGTDTQYF
TRBJ2-7 | . | medium-sized | TRBV6-1 | TGTGCCAGCAGTGACCTCACCTACGAGCAGTACTTC | CASSDLTYEQYF
TRBJ1-2 | TRBD1 | many | TRBV30 | TGTGCCTGGAACCCTCTCCGGGACAGGGGGCATGGCTACACCTTC | CAWNPLRDRGHGYTF
TRBJ1-1 | . | many | TRBV2 | TGTGCCAGCAACTCTTTTGGGGTCGCCACTGAAGCTTTCTTT | CASNSFGVATEAFF
TRBJ2-1 | TRBD2 | medium-sized | TRBV4-1 | TGCGCCAGCAGCAGAGCGGGGGGTGATGAGCAGTTCTTC | CASSRAGGDEQFF
TRBJ1-2 | TRBD1 | medium-sized | TRBV12-3/TRBV12-4 | TGTGCCAGCAGTTCAACAGGGGCGGATGGCTACACCTTC | CASSSTGADGYTF
TRBJ1-1 | . | medium-sized | TRBV18 | TGTGCCAGCTCACCGATGAACACTGAAGCTTTCTTT | CASSPMNTEAFF
TRBJ2-2 | . | hyperexpanded | TRBV27 | TGTGCCAGCAGCTTTGGGGGGTCCGGGGAGCTGTTTTTT | CASSFGGSGELFF